This TCR beta chain was captured in a study of T cell responses to AZD1222 COVID-19 vaccine. Points on this clone: The antigen is not known.

Germline V lookup: CDR1 MNHEY, CDR2 SVGAGI. The CDR3 consists of 15 residues. Trimming shortened V by 11 bases and J by 0 bases, and 16 bases separated the two germline ends. Clones were read by immunoSEQ multiplex PCR, and TCRdb kept only the in-frame ones, dropping some. In the table there are about 75,000 clones, about nine tenths of which are singletons. Overall study results and limits: No day 14 peak samples; only post-peak repertoires were characterized. Most donors were white British and more were female, and clonal diversity was possibly underestimated.

The sample consisted of peripheral blood, taken 28 days after the second AZD1222 dose. The source is an adult who received the AZD1222 COVID-19 vaccine. The gene calls are TRBV6-5 and TRBJ1-4; D unclear. The CDR3 sequence: CASRPAQTTNEKLFF. The CDR3 DNA reads as TGTGCCTCCCGCCCCGCGCAGACAACTAATGAAAAACTGTTTTTT.